These T cell receptor beta chains were read from a single sample in a study of blood T cell repertoires in COVID-19. Profiled with immunoSEQ multiplex PCR; TCRdb holds only in-frame clones, not every one. This sample has 100,000 to 150,000 clones, with about nine tenths found just once. Specimen: peripheral blood. Receptors were obtained from a man between 45 and 60 years old with acute or convalescent COVID-19. CDR3s include the opening cysteine and the closing phenylalanine or tryptophan. Each record gives: CDR3 DNA, CDR3 protein, V gene, J gene, D gene, clone size. D genes are given only for firm matches. Rows give clone size only sometimes, using once, few, many, or a class for an expanded clone.

TGCGCCAGCAGCTTTATCCAGGGCGGGGAGCTGTTTTTT	CASSFIQGGELFF	TRBV5-1	TRBJ2-2	NA	NA
TGCGCCAGCAGCTCCACGGGGGGGATCAATGAAAAACTGTTTTTT	CASSSTGGINEKLFF	TRBV5-1	TRBJ1-4	NA	NA
TGTGCCAGCGGGCCACATGATGCAGGAAGGTACAATGAGCAGTTCTTC	CASGPHDAGRYNEQFF	TRBV27	TRBJ2-1	NA	few
TGTGCCAGTAGTATGGGATTAATAGCGATCCAAGAGACCCAGTACTTC	CASSMGLIAIQETQYF	TRBV19	TRBJ2-5	NA	NA
TGCGCCAGCAGCCCAATTTTAGCGGGAAGGACGAACATTCAGTACTTC	CASSPILAGRTNIQYF	TRBV5-1	TRBJ2-4	TRBD2	NA
TGTGCCAGCAGTGAAGCGGGGGGGAGGGAGACCCAGTACTTC	CASSEAGGRETQYF	TRBV6-1	TRBJ2-5	TRBD2	NA
TGTGCCAGCAGCCTCTGGACAGTAAACTATGGCTACACCTTC	CASSLWTVNYGYTF	TRBV5-5	TRBJ1-2	NA	NA
TGTGCCAGCAGCGTGTTAGGACTAGCGGGGGGGCCTCATACGCAGTATTTT	CASSVLGLAGGPHTQYF	TRBV9	TRBJ2-3	TRBD2	once
TGTGCCAGCAGGGACATGAACACCGGGGAGCTGTTTTTT	CASRDMNTGELFF	TRBV28	TRBJ2-2	NA	NA
TGTGCCAGCTCCGACTCGGGGGCTAACTATGGCTACACCTTC	CASSDSGANYGYTF	TRBV18	TRBJ1-2	NA	NA
TGTGCCAGCAGCCAGCAGGGAGGCTCTGGAAACACCATATATTTT	CASSQQGGSGNTIYF	TRBV3-1/TRBV3-2	TRBJ1-3	NA	NA
TGTGCCAGCAGCAGGAAACAGGGTAACTATGGCTACACCTTC	CASSRKQGNYGYTF	TRBV3-1/TRBV3-2	TRBJ1-2	NA	NA
TGTGCCTGGAGTGTACGAGCTACTGAAGCTTTCTTT	CAWSVRATEAFF	TRBV30	TRBJ1-1	NA	NA
TGCGCCAGCAGCTTGGCTGTCGGTTATACTAATGAAAAACTGTTTTTT	CASSLAVGYTNEKLFF	TRBV5-1	TRBJ1-4	NA	NA
TGTGCCAGCAGCCAAGCGACCGTACAGGGCAATGAGCAGTTCTTC	CASSQATVQGNEQFF	TRBV3-1/TRBV3-2	TRBJ2-1	NA	NA
TGTGCCAGCAGCCGACTCGCGACAGTCTATGGCTACACCTTC	CASSRLATVYGYTF	TRBV6-5	TRBJ1-2	NA	NA
TGTGCCAGCAGCCGGACCACAGGGTCACTTAACTATGGCTACACCTTC	CASSRTTGSLNYGYTF	TRBV5-8	TRBJ1-2	NA	NA
TGTGCCAGCAGTTTATCGAGGGACTCCTTTAATGAGCAGTTCTTC	CASSLSRDSFNEQFF	TRBV27	TRBJ2-1	NA	NA
TGCGCCAGCAGCTTGATTTTAAGCGGGAGACCCTACGAGCAGTACTTC	CASSLILSGRPYEQYF	TRBV5-1	TRBJ2-7	TRBD2	NA
TGTGCCAGCAGCTTGGGAGGCCGTAATTCACCCCTCCACTTT	CASSLGGRNSPLHF	TRBV11-2	TRBJ1-6	NA	few
TGTGCCAGCAGTTCCCCGGGACTAGCGGGAGATGCTCTCGAGCAGTACTTC	CASSSPGLAGDALEQYF	TRBV27	TRBJ2-7	TRBD2	NA
TGTGCCAGCAGCCAAGATTTCTCCACCGGGGAGCTGTTTTTT	CASSQDFSTGELFF	TRBV3-1/TRBV3-2	TRBJ2-2	NA	NA
TGTGCCAGCAGTCTGACAGGGGTTGGAAACACCATATATTTT	CASSLTGVGNTIYF	TRBV3-1/TRBV3-2	TRBJ1-3	TRBD1	NA
TGTGCCAGCTCACCAGGACAGGGGGATGGCTACACCTTC	CASSPGQGDGYTF	TRBV18	TRBJ1-2	TRBD1	NA
TGTGCCAGTAGTTCGCGGAGTGGCTACACCTTC	CASSSRSGYTF	TRBV19	TRBJ1-2	NA	NA
TGTGCCAGCAGCTACGCCGGGACAGTGAATGAAAAACTGTTTTTT	CASSYAGTVNEKLFF	TRBV7-9	TRBJ1-4	TRBD1	NA
TGTGCCACCAGGAACCCGGGCCAGGGGCTGAACACTGAAGCTTTCTTT	CATRNPGQGLNTEAFF	TRBV15	TRBJ1-1	NA	NA
TGCGCCAGCAGCCTTCAGGGAAATACCGGAGGGAGGGGAGGATATACGCAGTATTTT	CASSLQGNTGGRGGYTQYF	TRBV4-1	TRBJ2-3	TRBD2	NA
TGTGCCAGCAGCCGGGCGGGGTCCGAGCAGTACTTC	CASSRAGSEQYF	TRBV6-5	TRBJ2-7	NA	NA
TGTGCCAGCGGGGGGGCAGGATTTACAGCTAATGAAAAACTGTTTTTT	CASGGAGFTANEKLFF	TRBV28	TRBJ1-4	NA	NA
TGTGCCAGCAGAGGCCCGACAGCCGATAACTATGGCTACACCTTC	CASRGPTADNYGYTF	TRBV2	TRBJ1-2	NA	NA
TGCGCCAGCAGCCAACCCCGTCGGGGCTCCTACAATGAGCAGTTCTTC	CASSQPRRGSYNEQFF	TRBV4-1	TRBJ2-1	NA	once